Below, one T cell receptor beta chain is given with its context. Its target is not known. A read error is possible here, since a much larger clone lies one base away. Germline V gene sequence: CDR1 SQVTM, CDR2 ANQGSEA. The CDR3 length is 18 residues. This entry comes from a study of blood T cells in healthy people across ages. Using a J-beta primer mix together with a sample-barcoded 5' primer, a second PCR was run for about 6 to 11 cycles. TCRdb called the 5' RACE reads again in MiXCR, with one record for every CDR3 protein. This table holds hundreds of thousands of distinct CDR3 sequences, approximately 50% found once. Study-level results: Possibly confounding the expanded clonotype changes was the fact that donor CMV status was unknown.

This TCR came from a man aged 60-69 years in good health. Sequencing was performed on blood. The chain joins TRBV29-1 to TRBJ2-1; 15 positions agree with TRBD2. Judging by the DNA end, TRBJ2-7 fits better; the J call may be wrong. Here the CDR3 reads CSGKGGLAGGGSYNEQYF. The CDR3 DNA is TGCAGCGGGAAAGGGGGACTAGCGGGGGGTGGCTCCTACAATGAGCAGTACTTC.